The rows below give T cell receptor beta chains drawn from one sample of a study of blood T cell repertoires in COVID-19. Repertoires were generated with immunoSEQ multiplex PCR, while TCRdb's copy carries only in-frame clones and drops some. The sample carries tens of thousands of clones, 80% recorded once. Specimen: peripheral blood. These receptors were obtained from a woman aged 80 or older with acute or convalescent COVID-19. Both conserved end residues are part of each CDR3. D genes are given only for firm matches. Size values are once, few and many counts, or a class for expanded clones, and some rows have none.

>TRBV7-2|TRBJ2-5|.|TRBD2
TGTGCCAGCAGCTTACAGCGGGGGGGCGGGGAGACCCAGTACTTC
CASSLQRGGGETQYF
>TRBV7-2|TRBJ1-5|once|.
TGTGCCAGCAGCCCGAGGCGTAATCAGCCCCAGCATTTT
CASSPRRNQPQHF
>TRBV6-5|TRBJ1-1|.|.
TGTGCCAGCAGTTCAATAGGGGGGAACACTGAAGCTTTCTTT
CASSSIGGNTEAFF
>TRBV7-9|TRBJ2-2|.|.
TGTGCCAGCCCAGCGGATGCGAACACCGGGGAGCTGTTTTTT
CASPADANTGELFF
>TRBV6-2/TRBV6-3|TRBJ2-5|.|.
TGTGCCAGCAGTTACTACGACTATAAAGAGACCCAGTACTTC
CASSYYDYKETQYF
>TRBV5-1|TRBJ2-5|.|.
TGCGCCAGCAGCTCTAAGGAGGTTCGAGGAGAGACCCAGTACTTC
CASSSKEVRGETQYF
>TRBV6-5|TRBJ1-5|.|.
TGTGCCACGGGCGGGGTAAGGTATCAGCCCCAGCATTTT
CATGGVRYQPQHF
>TRBV5-1|TRBJ2-6|.|.
TGCGCCAGCAGCAACCACATGAGGTCCTCTGGGGCCAACGTCCTGACTTTC
CASSNHMRSSGANVLTF
>TRBV7-2|TRBJ2-5|.|.
TGTGCCAGCAGCCCGGGGTGGCAGGAGACCCAGTACTTC
CASSPGWQETQYF
>TRBV5-1|TRBJ2-7|.|.
TGCGCCAGCAGCTTGGCCCTGGGGGGAGACGAGCAGTACTTC
CASSLALGGDEQYF
>TRBV5-1|TRBJ2-3|.|TRBD2
TGCGCCAGCAGCTTTCTTACTAGCGGGAGTGGCACAGATACGCAGTATTTT
CASSFLTSGSGTDTQYF
>TRBV30|TRBJ2-3|.|TRBD1
TGTGCCTGGAGGAATCAGGGGGCAGATACGCAGTATTTT
CAWRNQGADTQYF
>TRBV28|TRBJ1-6|.|TRBD1
TGTGCCAGCAGTGAACAGGGGAGACCCCTCCACTTT
CASSEQGRPLHF
>TRBV5-6|TRBJ2-7|.|TRBD1
TGTGCCAGCAGCTTTCTCGGGACAGGTTCCTACGAGCAGTACTTC
CASSFLGTGSYEQYF
>TRBV6-2/TRBV6-3|TRBJ2-5|.|TRBD2
TGTGCCAGCAGTACTAGCGGAGAGACCCAGTACTTC
CASSTSGETQYF
>TRBV30|TRBJ2-3|.|.
TGTGCCTGGAGTGGAGGAGATACGCAGTATTTT
CAWSGGDTQYF
>TRBV7-2|TRBJ2-5|.|.
TGTGCCAGCAGCTTAGGGGTCGGGTTCCAAGAGACCCAGTACTTC
CASSLGVGFQETQYF
>TRBV5-6|TRBJ2-1|.|.
TGTGCCAGCAGCTTGGTGTCAGGTGAGCAGTTCTTC
CASSLVSGEQFF
>TRBV10-3|TRBJ2-7|.|.
TGTGCCATCAGCTCCGGGACTTCGCAATACGAGCAGTACTTC
CAISSGTSQYEQYF
>TRBV9|TRBJ2-5|few|TRBD2
TGTGCCAGCAGCGCCTCCAGGAGACTAGCGGGACAAGAGACCCAGTACTTC
CASSASRRLAGQETQYF
>TRBV9|TRBJ2-7|.|TRBD1
TGTGCCAGCAGCAAAGGGACAGGGGGCGAGCAGTACTTC
CASSKGTGGEQYF
>TRBV4-1|TRBJ2-7|many|TRBD1
TGCGCCAGCAGCCAAGTTCCGGGACAGGGGGCAGACGAGCAGTACTTC
CASSQVPGQGADEQYF
>TRBV19|TRBJ1-5|once|TRBD1
TGTGCCAGTACTCTCCGGGACAGGGCCCAGCCCCAGCATTTT
CASTLRDRAQPQHF
>TRBV4-1|TRBJ1-4|.|.
TGCGCCAGCAGCCAAGATCGGTGGCAGGCGCGTGAAAAACTGTTTTTT
CASSQDRWQAREKLFF
>TRBV11-2|TRBJ2-1|.|TRBD2
TGTGCCAGCAGCCACGGGACTAGCGGGTACAATGAGCAGTTCTTC
CASSHGTSGYNEQFF
>TRBV5-4|TRBJ2-7|few|.
TGTGCCAGCAGCTTAGGGGGGGGGCAGGGCGAGCAGTACTTC
CASSLGGGQGEQYF
>TRBV19|TRBJ2-4|.|.
TGTGCCAGTAGTTATGACAGCGTAGCCAAAAACATTCAGTACTTC
CASSYDSVAKNIQYF
>TRBV10-3|TRBJ2-7|.|.
TGTGCCATCAGTGTTAGTTCAGGTTCCTACGAGCAGTACTTC
CAISVSSGSYEQYF
>TRBV5-1|TRBJ2-1|.|TRBD1
TGCGCCAGCAGCTTACGACAGGGGGCGGGGAATGAGCAGTTCTTC
CASSLRQGAGNEQFF
>TRBV7-9|TRBJ2-2|.|.
TGTGCCAGCAGCTTAGGACCTACCGTATCTAGCACCGGGGAGCTGTTTTTT
CASSLGPTVSSTGELFF
>TRBV29-1|TRBJ1-2|.|TRBD1
TGCAGCGTTGGAAACAGGGGGCTCGCGCCGGGGGGCTACACCTTC
CSVGNRGLAPGGYTF
>TRBV5-4|TRBJ2-5|few|.
TGTGCCAGCAGTTTCGACAGGAGCTTGGGGACCCAGTACTTC
CASSFDRSLGTQYF
>TRBV6-1|TRBJ1-4|once|.
TGTGCCAGCAGTGCCTCCGGGACATACCCTGGGGGTGAAAAACTGTTTTTT
CASSASGTYPGGEKLFF
>TRBV11-3|TRBJ2-7|few|TRBD2
TGTGCCAGCAGCTTAACGTCGGCTAGCGGGGCCTACGAGCAGTACTTC
CASSLTSASGAYEQYF
>TRBV24-1|TRBJ2-7|once|TRBD2
TGTGCCACCATGGACGGAGTGCCGGGGGGCTACGAGCAGTACTTC
CATMDGVPGGYEQYF
>TRBV7-3|TRBJ1-2|.|.
TGTGCCAGCAGCCTACCGATGGGAGGAGGGTACACCTTC
CASSLPMGGGYTF
>TRBV5-4|TRBJ1-2|.|.
TGTGCCAGCAGTAGGGGCGGGATAGACTATGGCTACACCTTC
CASSRGGIDYGYTF
>TRBV2|TRBJ1-5|.|TRBD1
TGTGCCAGCAGTGGCTGGACAGGGGGCGGCGATCAGCCCCAGCATTTT
CASSGWTGGGDQPQHF
>TRBV4-2|TRBJ2-2|.|TRBD2
TGTGCCAGCAGCCAGGTGACTAGCGCCGGGGAGCTGTTTTTT
CASSQVTSAGELFF
>TRBV2|TRBJ1-5|few|.
TGTGCCAGCAGCCCCTCGGTCAATCAGCCCCAGCATTTT
CASSPSVNQPQHF
>TRBV2|TRBJ2-7|.|TRBD2
TGTGCCAGCACCTGGGGGGGTAGCGGGGTTAGCTCCTACGAGCAGTACTTC
CASTWGGSGVSSYEQYF
>TRBV12-3/TRBV12-4|TRBJ2-3|.|.
TGTGCCAGCAGTCCATTCACAGATACGCAGTATTTT
CASSPFTDTQYF
>TRBV19|TRBJ2-1|.|.
TGTGCCAGTAGTATAGTGGAGAGGAGGCATGAGCAGTTCTTC
CASSIVERRHEQFF
>TRBV7-9|TRBJ1-1|.|.
TGTGCCAGCAGCTTAGGGGATGACAGGAACACTGAAGCTTTCTTT
CASSLGDDRNTEAFF
>TRBV19|TRBJ2-7|.|TRBD1
TGTGCCAGTAGTTCCGGGACAGGGACCTACGAGCAGTACTTC
CASSSGTGTYEQYF
>TRBV18|TRBJ1-5|.|.
TGTGCCAGCTCACCTCAGGGGCTGGGCAATCAGCCCCAGCATTTT
CASSPQGLGNQPQHF
>TRBV2|TRBJ2-1|few|.
TGTGCCAGCAAGGGGATCCGGGAGCAGTTCTTC
CASKGIREQFF
>TRBV13|TRBJ2-3|.|TRBD2
TGTGCCAGCCGGCTAGCGGGGGGGCCGATAGATACGCAGTATTTT
CASRLAGGPIDTQYF
>TRBV6-1|TRBJ1-1|.|.
TGTGCCAGCAGTGAGTGGGGGGTCTTGAACACTGAAGCTTTCTTT
CASSEWGVLNTEAFF
>TRBV5-1|TRBJ1-2|.|TRBD1
TGCGCCACCAGGGACAGGGAAAACTATGGCTACACCTTC
CATRDRENYGYTF
>TRBV16|TRBJ1-2|.|TRBD1
TGTGCCAGCAGCCCAGGACAGGGGGCGAGTGGCTACACCTTC
CASSPGQGASGYTF
>TRBV6-2/TRBV6-3|TRBJ2-3|.|TRBD2
TGTGCCAGCAGTGATGCTAGCGGGACCACAGATACGCAGTATTTT
CASSDASGTTDTQYF
>TRBV7-2|TRBJ2-3|.|.
TGTGCCAGCAGCTTATGGGGAGAGGATACGCAGTATTTT
CASSLWGEDTQYF
>TRBV7-6|TRBJ2-3|.|TRBD2
TGTGCCAGCAGCCCGCGGACTAGCGGAGGGAGTACGCAGTATTTT
CASSPRTSGGSTQYF
>TRBV23-1|TRBJ2-1|once|TRBD2
TGCGCCAGCGCGGGGCGGGAGCCCTACAATGAGCAGTTCTTC
CASAGREPYNEQFF
>TRBV6-6|TRBJ2-5|once|.
TGTGCCAGCAGTCCAGGCGATAAAGAGACCCAGTACTTC
CASSPGDKETQYF
>TRBV5-1|TRBJ2-2|.|TRBD1
TGCGCCAGCCTACGGACAGGGGCTGGGGTCCCCGGGGAGCTGTTTTTT
CASLRTGAGVPGELFF
>TRBV6-5|TRBJ2-7|.|TRBD2
TGTGCCAGCAGTTACGGGACTAGCGGCGCAACCTACGAGCAGTACTTC
CASSYGTSGATYEQYF
>TRBV5-1|TRBJ1-2|.|.
TGCGCCAGCAGCTTGTCGTCCGCTAACAGGGCCACCCTTTATGGCTACACCTTC
CASSLSSANRATLYGYTF